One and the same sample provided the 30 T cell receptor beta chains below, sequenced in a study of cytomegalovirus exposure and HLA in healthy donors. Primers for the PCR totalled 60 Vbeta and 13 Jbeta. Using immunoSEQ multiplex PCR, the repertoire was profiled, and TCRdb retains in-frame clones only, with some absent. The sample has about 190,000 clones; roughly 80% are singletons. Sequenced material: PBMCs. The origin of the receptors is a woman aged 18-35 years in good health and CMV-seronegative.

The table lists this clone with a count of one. CDR3 region: CASSYQPGQGFSGYTF. The CDR3 nucleotides are TGTGCCAGCAGCTACCAACCGGGACAGGGGTTCTCTGGCTACACCTTC. J is TRBJ1-2 and V is TRBV7-3; TRBD1 matches 10 bases. J was trimmed by 7 bases and V by 4 bases; bases with no gene match: 12. The V gene's germline CDR1 is SGHTA and CDR2 FQGTGA. The CDR3 length is 16 residues.

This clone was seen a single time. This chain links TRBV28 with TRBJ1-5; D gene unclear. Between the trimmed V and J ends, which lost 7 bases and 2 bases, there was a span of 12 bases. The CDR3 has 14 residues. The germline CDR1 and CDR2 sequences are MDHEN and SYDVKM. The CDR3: CASTLDGGNQPQHF. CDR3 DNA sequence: TGTGCCAGCACCCTAGACGGAGGCAATCAGCCCCAGCATTTT.

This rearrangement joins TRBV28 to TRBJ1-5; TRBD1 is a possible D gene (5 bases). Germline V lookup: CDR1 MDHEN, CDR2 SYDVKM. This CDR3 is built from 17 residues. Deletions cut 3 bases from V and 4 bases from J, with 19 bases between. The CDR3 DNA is TGTGCCAGCAGTTTTTTCCCCACGGGGGTCTATAATCAGCCCCAGCATTTT. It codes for CASSFFPTGVYNQPQHF.

This CDR3 is CASRPGTLLDSPLHF. The CDR3 nucleotides read TGTGCCAGCAGGCCTGGGACTCTCCTTGATTCACCCCTCCACTTT. This sequence joins TRBV6-5 and TRBJ1-6; D might be TRBD1 (5 bases). This CDR3 comprises 15 residues. In germline, CDR1 is MNHEY, CDR2 SVGAGI. The V end lost 6 bases, the J end lost 8 bases, and 17 bases lay between the germline ends.

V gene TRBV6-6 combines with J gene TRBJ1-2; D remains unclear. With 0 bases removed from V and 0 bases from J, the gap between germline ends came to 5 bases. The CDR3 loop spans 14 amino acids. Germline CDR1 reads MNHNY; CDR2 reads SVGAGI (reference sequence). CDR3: CASSYSRANYGYTF. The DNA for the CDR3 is TGTGCCAGCAGTTACTCGAGGGCTAACTATGGCTACACCTTC.

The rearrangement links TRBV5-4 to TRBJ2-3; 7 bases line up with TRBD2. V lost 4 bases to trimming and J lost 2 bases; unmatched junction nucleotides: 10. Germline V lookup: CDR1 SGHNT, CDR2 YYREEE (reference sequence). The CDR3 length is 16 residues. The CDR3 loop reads CASSALMLAATDTQYF. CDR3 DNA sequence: TGTGCCAGCAGCGCATTGATGCTAGCGGCCACAGATACGCAGTATTTT.

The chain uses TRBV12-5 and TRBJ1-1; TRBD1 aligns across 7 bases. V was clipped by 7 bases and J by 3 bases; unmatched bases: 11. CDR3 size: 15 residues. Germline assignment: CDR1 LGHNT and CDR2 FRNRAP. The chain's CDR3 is CASALRGRGDTEAFF. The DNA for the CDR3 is TGTGCTAGTGCCCTAAGGGGGCGCGGCGACACTGAAGCTTTCTTT.

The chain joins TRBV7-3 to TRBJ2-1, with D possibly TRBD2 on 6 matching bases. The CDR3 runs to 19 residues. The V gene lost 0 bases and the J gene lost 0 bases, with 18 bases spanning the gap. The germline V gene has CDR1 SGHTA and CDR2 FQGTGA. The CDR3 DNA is TGTGCCAGCAGCTTAACGGGCTCGGGAGCGCCGAGCTCCTACAATGAGCAGTTCTTC. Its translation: CASSLTGSGAPSSYNEQFF.

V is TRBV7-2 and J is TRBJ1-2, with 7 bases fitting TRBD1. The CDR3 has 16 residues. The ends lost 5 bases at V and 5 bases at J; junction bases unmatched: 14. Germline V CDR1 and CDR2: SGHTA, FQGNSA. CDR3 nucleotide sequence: TGTGCCAGCAGCCCACGGGACCGGCGACAGGGATATGGCTACACCTTC. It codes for CASSPRDRRQGYGYTF.

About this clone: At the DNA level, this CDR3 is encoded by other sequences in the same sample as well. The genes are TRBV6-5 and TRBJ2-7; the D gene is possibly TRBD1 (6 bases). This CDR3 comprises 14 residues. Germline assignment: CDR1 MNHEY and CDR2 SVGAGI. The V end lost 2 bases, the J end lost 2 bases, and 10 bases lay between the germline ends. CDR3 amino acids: CASSYDRKAYEQYF. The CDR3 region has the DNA TGTGCCAGCAGTTACGACAGGAAGGCCTACGAGCAGTACTTC.

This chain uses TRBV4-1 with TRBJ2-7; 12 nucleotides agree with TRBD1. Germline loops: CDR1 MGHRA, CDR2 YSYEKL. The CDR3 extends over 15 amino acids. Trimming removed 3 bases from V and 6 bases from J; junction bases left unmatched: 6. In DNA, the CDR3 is TGCGCCAGCAGCCACCCGGGACAGGGGGCGTTCGAGCAGTACTTC. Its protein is CASSHPGQGAFEQYF.

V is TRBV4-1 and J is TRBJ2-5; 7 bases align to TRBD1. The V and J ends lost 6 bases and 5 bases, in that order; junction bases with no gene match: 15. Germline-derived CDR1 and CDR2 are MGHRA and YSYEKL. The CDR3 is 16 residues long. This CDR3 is CASSRKTGELEETQYF. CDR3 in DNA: TGCGCCAGCAGTCGCAAAACAGGGGAATTGGAGGAGACCCAGTACTTC.

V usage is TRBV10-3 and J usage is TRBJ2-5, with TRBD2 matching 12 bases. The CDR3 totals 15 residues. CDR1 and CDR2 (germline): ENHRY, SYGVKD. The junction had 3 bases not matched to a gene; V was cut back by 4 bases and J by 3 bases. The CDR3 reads CAISGLAGVEETQYF. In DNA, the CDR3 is TGTGCCATCAGTGGACTAGCGGGGGTGGAAGAGACCCAGTACTTC.

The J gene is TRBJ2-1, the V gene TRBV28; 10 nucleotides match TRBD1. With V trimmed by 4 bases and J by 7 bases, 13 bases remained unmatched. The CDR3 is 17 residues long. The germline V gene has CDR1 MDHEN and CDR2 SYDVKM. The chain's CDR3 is CASSWGQGQGLGNEQFF. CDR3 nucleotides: TGTGCCAGCAGTTGGGGACAGGGGCAGGGGCTGGGGAATGAGCAGTTCTTC.

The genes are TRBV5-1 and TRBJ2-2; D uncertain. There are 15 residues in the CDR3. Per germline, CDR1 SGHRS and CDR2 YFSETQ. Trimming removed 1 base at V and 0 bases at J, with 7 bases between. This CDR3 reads CASSLLDSNTGELFF. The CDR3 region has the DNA TGCGCCAGCAGCTTGCTAGACTCGAACACCGGGGAGCTGTTTTTT.

The CDR3, as DNA: TGTGCCAGCAGCGTAGGTGCGGGAGGGTTAGATACGCAGTATTTT. This encodes CASSVGAGGLDTQYF. This chain joins TRBV9 and TRBJ2-3, with 9 bases that match TRBD2. Germline assignment: CDR1 SGDLS and CDR2 YYNGEE. V lost 0 bases to trimming and J lost 5 bases; unmatched junction nucleotides: 4. The CDR3 covers 15 residues.

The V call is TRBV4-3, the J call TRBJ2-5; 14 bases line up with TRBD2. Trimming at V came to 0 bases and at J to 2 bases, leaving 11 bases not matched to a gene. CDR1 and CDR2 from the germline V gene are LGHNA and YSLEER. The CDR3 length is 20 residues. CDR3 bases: TGCGCCAGCAGCCAAGACCCCCCCGGGACTAGCGGGAGTTGGCAAGAGACCCAGTACTTC. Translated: CASSQDPPGTSGSWQETQYF.

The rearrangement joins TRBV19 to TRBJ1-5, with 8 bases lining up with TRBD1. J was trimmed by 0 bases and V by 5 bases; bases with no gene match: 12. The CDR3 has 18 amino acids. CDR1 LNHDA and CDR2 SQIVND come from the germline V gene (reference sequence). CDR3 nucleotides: TGTGCCAGTAGTGCCCTCGACAGGGGCGGGGGTAGCAATCAGCCCCAGCATTTT. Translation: CASSALDRGGGSNQPQHF.

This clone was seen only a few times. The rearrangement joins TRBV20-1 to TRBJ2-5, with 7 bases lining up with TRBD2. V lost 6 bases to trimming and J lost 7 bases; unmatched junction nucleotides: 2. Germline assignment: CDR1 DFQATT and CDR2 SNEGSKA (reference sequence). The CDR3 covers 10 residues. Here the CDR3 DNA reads TGCAGTGCCAGGGAGGGGACCCAGTACTTC. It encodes CSAREGTQYF.

The CDR3 region has the DNA TGTGCCAGCTCATCGGACGGCTCGGGGGAGCAGTACTTC. It encodes CASSSDGSGEQYF. The V and J genes are TRBV18 and TRBJ2-7, with D perhaps TRBD2 (5 bases). Trimming took off 5 bases at V and 7 bases at J, with 15 bases between the two ends. The CDR3 has 13 residues. Germline V gives CDR1 KGHSH, CDR2 LQKENI.

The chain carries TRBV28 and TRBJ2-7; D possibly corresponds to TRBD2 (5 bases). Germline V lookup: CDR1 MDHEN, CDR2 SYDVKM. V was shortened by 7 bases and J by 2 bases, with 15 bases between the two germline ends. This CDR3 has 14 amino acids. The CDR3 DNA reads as TGTGCCAGCATAGCGAGAAGCGGTCCCTACGAGCAGTACTTC. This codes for CASIARSGPYEQYF.

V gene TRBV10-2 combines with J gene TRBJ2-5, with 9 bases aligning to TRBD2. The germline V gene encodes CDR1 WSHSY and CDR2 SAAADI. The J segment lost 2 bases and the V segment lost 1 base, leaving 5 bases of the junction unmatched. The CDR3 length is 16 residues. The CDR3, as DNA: TGCGCCAGCAGTGAGTTAGCGGGAGCTTATCAAGAGACCCAGTACTTC. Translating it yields CASSELAGAYQETQYF.

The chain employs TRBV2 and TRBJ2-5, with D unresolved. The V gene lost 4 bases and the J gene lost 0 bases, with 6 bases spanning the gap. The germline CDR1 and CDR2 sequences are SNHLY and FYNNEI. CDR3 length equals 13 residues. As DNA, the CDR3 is TGTGCCAGCAGTGCCAGGAACCAAGAGACCCAGTACTTC. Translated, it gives CASSARNQETQYF.

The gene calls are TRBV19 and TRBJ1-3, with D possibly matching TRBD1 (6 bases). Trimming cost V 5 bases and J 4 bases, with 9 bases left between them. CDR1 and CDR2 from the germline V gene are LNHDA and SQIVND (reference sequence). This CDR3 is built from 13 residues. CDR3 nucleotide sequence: TGTGCCAGTAGTCAGGGGAGCGGAAACACCATATATTTT. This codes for CASSQGSGNTIYF.

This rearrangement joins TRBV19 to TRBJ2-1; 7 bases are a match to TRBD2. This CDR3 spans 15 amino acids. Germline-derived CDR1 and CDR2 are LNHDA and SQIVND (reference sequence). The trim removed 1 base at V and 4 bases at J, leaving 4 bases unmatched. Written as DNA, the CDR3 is TGTGCCAGTAGTATAGGGGGAGGGGAATACAATGAGCAGTTCTTC. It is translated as CASSIGGGEYNEQFF.

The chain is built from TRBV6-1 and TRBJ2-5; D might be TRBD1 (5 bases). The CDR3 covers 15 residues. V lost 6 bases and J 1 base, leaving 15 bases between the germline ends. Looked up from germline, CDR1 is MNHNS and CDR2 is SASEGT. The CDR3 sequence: CASRDPGRAQETQYF. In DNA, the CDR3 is TGTGCCAGCAGAGACCCCGGCAGGGCCCAAGAGACCCAGTACTTC.

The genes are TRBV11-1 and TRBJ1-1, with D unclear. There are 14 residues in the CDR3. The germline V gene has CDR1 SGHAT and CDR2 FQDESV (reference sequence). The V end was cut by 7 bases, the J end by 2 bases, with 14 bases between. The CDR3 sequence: CASTERYINTEAFF. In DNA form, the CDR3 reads TGTGCCAGCACCGAGAGATATATCAACACTGAAGCTTTCTTT.

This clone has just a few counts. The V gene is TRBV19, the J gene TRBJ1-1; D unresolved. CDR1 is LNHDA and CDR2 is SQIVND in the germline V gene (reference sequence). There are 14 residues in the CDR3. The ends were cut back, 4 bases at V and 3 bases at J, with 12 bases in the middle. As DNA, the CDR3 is TGTGCCAGTAGTAACGTTCAGACATACACTGAAGCTTTCTTT. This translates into CASSNVQTYTEAFF.

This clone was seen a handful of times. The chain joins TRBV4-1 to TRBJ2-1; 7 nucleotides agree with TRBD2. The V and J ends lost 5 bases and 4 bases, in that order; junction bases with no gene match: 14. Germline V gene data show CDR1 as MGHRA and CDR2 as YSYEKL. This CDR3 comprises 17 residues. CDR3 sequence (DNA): TGCGCCAGCAGCTCAAGAGAGAGGGGAGGGGTATACAATGAGCAGTTCTTC. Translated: CASSSRERGGVYNEQFF.

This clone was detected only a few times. Here the CDR3 DNA reads TGTGCCAGCAGCTTTCTATCCATGAACACTGAAGCTTTCTTT. Its protein product is CASSFLSMNTEAFF. The chain joins TRBV5-6 to TRBJ1-1; D unresolved. V was pared by 2 bases and J by 0 bases, with 8 bases between. CDR1 is SGHDT, CDR2 YYEEEE, per germline. This CDR3 has 14 amino acids.